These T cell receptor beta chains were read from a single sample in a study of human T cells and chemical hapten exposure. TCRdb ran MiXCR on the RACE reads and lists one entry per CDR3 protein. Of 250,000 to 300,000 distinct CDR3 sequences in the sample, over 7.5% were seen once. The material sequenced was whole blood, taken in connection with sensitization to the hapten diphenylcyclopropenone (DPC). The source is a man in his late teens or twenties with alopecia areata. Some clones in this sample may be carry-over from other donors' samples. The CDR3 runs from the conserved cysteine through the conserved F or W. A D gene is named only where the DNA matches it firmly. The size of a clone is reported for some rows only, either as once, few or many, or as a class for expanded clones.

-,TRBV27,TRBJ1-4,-,CASSFTGGEKLFF,TGTGCCAGCAGTTTCACGGGTGGCGAAAAACTGTTTTTT
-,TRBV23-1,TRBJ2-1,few,CASSQSNRAISYEQFF,TGCGCCAGCAGTCAATCGAACAGGGCCATCTCGTATGAGCAGTTCTTC
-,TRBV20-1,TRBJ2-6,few,CSAAAGANVLTF,TGCAGTGCTGCCGCTGGGGCCAACGTCCTGACTTTC
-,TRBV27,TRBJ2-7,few,CASSPPAYEQYF,TGTGCCAGCAGTCCCCCGGCCTACGAGCAGTACTTC
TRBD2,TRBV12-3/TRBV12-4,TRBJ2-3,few,CASSFLAGELHDTQYF,TGTGCCAGCAGTTTCCTAGCGGGGGAATTACATGATACGCAGTATTTT
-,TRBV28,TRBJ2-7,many,CASRRTEPYEQYF,TGTGCCAGCAGAAGGACAGAACCCTACGAGCAGTACTTC
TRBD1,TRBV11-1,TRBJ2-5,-,CASSDRATQETQYF,TGTGCCAGCAGTGACAGGGCGACACAAGAGACCCAGTACTTC
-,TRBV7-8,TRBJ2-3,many,CASSRYRPTSTDTQYF,TGTGCCAGCAGCAGATACAGGCCGACTAGCACAGATACGCAGTATTTT
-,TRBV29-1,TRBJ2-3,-,CSVPPLNTDTQYF,TGCAGCGTCCCGCCGCTGAACACAGATACGCAGTATTTT
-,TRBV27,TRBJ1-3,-,CASSPHPQGPGNTIYF,TGTGCCAGCAGTCCCCACCCACAGGGTCCTGGAAACACCATATATTTT
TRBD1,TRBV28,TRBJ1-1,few,CASSHSGTVF,TGTGCCAGCAGTCATTCCGGGACAGTCTTT
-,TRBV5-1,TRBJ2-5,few,CASSNSDSGETQYF,TGCGCCAGCAGCAATTCGGACAGTGGAGAGACCCAGTACTTC
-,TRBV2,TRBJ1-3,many,CASSTYRMNTIYF,TGTGCCAGCAGCACGTACAGGATGAACACCATATATTTT
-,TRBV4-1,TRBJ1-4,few,CASSQSGHRSTNEKLFF,TGCGCCAGCAGCCAATCGGGACATCGATCAACTAATGAAAAACTGTTTTTT
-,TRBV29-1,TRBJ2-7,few,CSVSQGYYEQYF,TGCAGCGTTTCACAGGGATACTACGAGCAGTACTTC
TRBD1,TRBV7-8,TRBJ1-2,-,CASSPGQGEWDSYGYTF,TGTGCCAGCAGCCCAGGACAGGGCGAGTGGGATAGCTATGGCTACACCTTC
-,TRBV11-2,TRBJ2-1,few,CASSLGDIYNEQFF,TGTGCCAGCAGCTTAGGGGACATCTACAATGAGCAGTTCTTC
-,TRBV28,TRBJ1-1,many,CASRPRANTEAFF,TGTGCCAGTAGGCCTAGGGCGAACACTGAAGCTTTCTTT
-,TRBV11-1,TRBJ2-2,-,CASSWDFTGELFF,TGTGCCAGCAGCTGGGACTTTACCGGGGAGCTGTTTTTT
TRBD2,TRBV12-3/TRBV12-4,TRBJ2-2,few,CASSSPGLANTGELFF,TGTGCCAGCAGTTCTCCGGGACTAGCGAACACCGGGGAGCTGTTTTTT
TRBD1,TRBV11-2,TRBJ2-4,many,CASSLAGQGGIQYF,TGTGCCAGCAGCTTAGCCGGACAGGGTGGCATTCAGTACTTC
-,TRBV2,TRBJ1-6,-,CASSERQILPLHF,TGTGCCAGCAGTGAAAGGCAGATCTTGCCCCTCCACTTT
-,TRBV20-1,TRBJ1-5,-,CSARDSRQASNQPQHF,TGCAGTGCTAGAGATTCTAGACAGGCCTCCAATCAGCCCCAGCATTTT
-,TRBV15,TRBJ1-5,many,CATSRDRVIGRQPQHF,TGTGCCACCAGCAGAGATCGGGTCATCGGCAGGCAGCCCCAGCATTTT
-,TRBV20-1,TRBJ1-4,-,CSAKKNLANEKLFF,TGCAGTGCCAAAAAGAACTTAGCGAATGAAAAACTGTTTTTT
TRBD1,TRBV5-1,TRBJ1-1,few,CASSIRQGGMNTEAFF,TGCGCCAGCAGCATTAGACAGGGCGGCATGAACACTGAAGCTTTCTTT
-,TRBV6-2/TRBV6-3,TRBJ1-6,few,CASSTPTKALHF,TGTGCCAGCAGCACTCCGACCAAAGCCCTCCACTTT
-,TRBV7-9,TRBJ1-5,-,CASSLPHQDSNQPQHF,TGTGCCAGCAGCTTACCCCATCAGGACAGCAATCAGCCCCAGCATTTT
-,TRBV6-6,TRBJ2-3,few,CASSYSSAPAQYF,TGTGCCAGCAGTTACTCGAGCGCCCCGGCGCAGTATTTT
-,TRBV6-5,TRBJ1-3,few,CATLTVSGNTIYF,TGTGCCACCCTTACCGTTTCTGGAAACACCATATATTTT
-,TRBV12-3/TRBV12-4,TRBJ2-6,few,CASSLGPGYSGANVLTF,TGTGCCAGCAGTTTGGGCCCAGGGTACTCTGGGGCCAACGTCCTGACTTTC
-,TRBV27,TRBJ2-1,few,CASSLYLGAGKNEQFF,TGTGCCAGCAGTCTATACCTAGGGGCGGGGAAAAATGAGCAGTTCTTC
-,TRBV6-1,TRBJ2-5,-,CASSDGLGTQYF,TGTGCCAGCAGTGACGGCTTAGGGACCCAGTACTTC
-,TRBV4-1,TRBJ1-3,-,CASSPPRGAGNTIYF,TGCGCCAGCAGCCCCCCCCGTGGAGCTGGAAACACCATATATTTT
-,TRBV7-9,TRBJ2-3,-,CASRPTVFDTDTQYF,TGTGCCAGCAGGCCGACAGTTTTTGACACAGATACGCAGTATTTT
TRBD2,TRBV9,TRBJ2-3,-,CASSAGTSGRHTQYF,TGTGCCAGCAGCGCCGGGACTAGCGGGAGGCATACGCAGTATTTT
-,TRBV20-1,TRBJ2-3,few,CSARRDSTDTQYF,TGCAGTGCTAGGAGGGACAGCACAGATACGCAGTATTTT
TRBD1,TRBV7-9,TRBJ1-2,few,CASSSQTGAGIGYTF,TGTGCCAGCAGCTCACAAACAGGGGCGGGAATCGGCTACACCTTC
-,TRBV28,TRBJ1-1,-,CASSPGTNPEAFF,TGTGCCAGCAGCCCAGGCACGAATCCTGAAGCTTTCTTT
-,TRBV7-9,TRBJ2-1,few,CASRKGGGIFDEQFF,TGTGCCAGCAGGAAGGGAGGGGGGATCTTCGATGAGCAGTTCTTC
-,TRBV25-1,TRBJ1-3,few,CASSESRRDVYGNTIYF,TGTGCCAGCAGCGAGTCCCGACGGGATGTTTATGGAAACACCATATATTTT
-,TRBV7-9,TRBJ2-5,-,CASSLAWQVSVQETQYF,TGTGCCAGCAGCTTAGCTTGGCAGGTATCAGTCCAAGAGACCCAGTACTTC